The 11 T cell receptor beta chains listed next were all sequenced from one sample in a study of T-cell memory formation after mild COVID-19. TCRdb used MiXCR to reprocess the 5' RACE reads, holding one entry per CDR3 protein. The sample records roughly 170,000 distinct CDR3 sequences, about a fifth being singletons. Sample: PBMCs or a T cell subset sorted from them (not recorded which). Source of these receptors: a man in his late teens or twenties who had mild COVID-19 (a few samples of this study predate the infection). Cell type and time point are not known.

The rearrangement uses TRBV7-8 and TRBJ1-1; 10 nucleotides align to TRBD1. The CDR3 covers 15 residues. Germline CDR1 is SGHVS and CDR2 is FQNEAQ. V shed 3 bases, J shed 5 bases, and the junction held 6 bases outside the gene matches. CDR3 protein: CASSFDRGLLTEAFF. The CDR3 region has the DNA TGTGCCAGCAGCTTCGACAGGGGGCTGTTAACTGAAGCTTTCTTT.

The rearrangement joins TRBV29-1 to TRBJ1-1, with D possibly TRBD1 on 5 matching bases. Germline values: CDR1 SQVTM, CDR2 ANQGSEA. The CDR3 loop spans 15 amino acids. The V end lost 6 bases, the J end lost 0 bases, and 17 bases lay between the germline ends. In nucleotides, the CDR3 is TGCAGCGTAGCCGCGGGGTGGGGGATGAACACTGAAGCTTTCTTT. It yields the protein CSVAAGWGMNTEAFF. Combining the CDR3 with reference TRBV29-1 and TRBJ1-1 gives the whole variable domain SAVISQKPSRDICQRGTSLTIQCQVDSQVTMMFWYRQQPGQSLTLIATANQGSEATYESGFVIDKFPISRPNLTFSTLTVSNMSPEDSSIYLCSVAAGWGMNTEAFFGQGTRLTVV.

This clonotype showed up just a few times. The chain combines TRBV5-4 with TRBJ1-2, with no clear D. The CDR3 loop spans 14 amino acids. Germline loops: CDR1 SGHNT, CDR2 YYREEE (reference sequence). Between the trimmed V and J ends, which lost 0 bases and 2 bases, there was a span of 8 bases. The CDR3: CASSLARQNYGYTF. CDR3 nucleotide sequence: TGTGCCAGCAGCTTGGCTAGGCAGAACTATGGCTACACCTTC.

The chain employs TRBV4-3 and TRBJ1-1; D unresolved. CDR1 LGHNA and CDR2 YSLEER come from the germline V gene. The CDR3 sequence is 15 residues long. V was clipped by 1 base and J by 2 bases, with 11 bases between them. As DNA, the CDR3 is TGCGCCAGCAGCCAAGTTAGTGGATTAAACACTGAAGCTTTCTTT. Protein: CASSQVSGLNTEAFF.

This clonotype was detected a few times. This chain uses TRBV12-3 or TRBV12-4 with TRBJ2-1; 10 bases map to TRBD2. CDR3 length: 13 amino acids. Trimming took 8 bases from V and 9 from J; bases not matched to a gene: 7. The CDR3 DNA follows: TGTGCCAGCGAGCGGGGGGGACTGAGTGAGCAGTTCTTC. It codes for CASERGGLSEQFF.

This clonotype has ten or more counts. The gene calls are TRBV6-5 and TRBJ1-1, with unresolved D. The germline V gene has CDR1 MNHEY and CDR2 SVGAGI. Trimming removed 6 bases from V and 7 bases from J, with 15 bases in between. The CDR3 runs 13 residues. The CDR3 DNA is TGTGCCAGCAGAGATCCGGACGAAGATGAAGCTTTCTTT. Translating gives CASRDPDEDEAFF.

This clonotype has only a few counts. This chain uses TRBV4-1 with TRBJ1-4; 7 nucleotides agree with TRBD1. CDR1 and CDR2 (germline): MGHRA, YSYEKL. The CDR3 extends over 16 amino acids. V was clipped by 0 bases and J by 8 bases; unmatched bases: 9. The CDR3 sequence is CASSQDDAGGREKLFF. The CDR3 bases are TGCGCCAGCAGCCAAGACGATGCAGGGGGGAGAGAAAAACTGTTTTTT.

V is TRBV5-6 and J is TRBJ1-1, with D maybe TRBD1 (5 bases). The length of the CDR3 is 14 residues. V was clipped by 3 bases and J by 4 bases, with 13 bases between them. Looked up from germline, CDR1 is SGHDT and CDR2 is YYEEEE. CDR3 nucleotide sequence: TGTGCCAGCAGCTCCTCAGGGTGGGGCACTGAAGCTTTCTTT. Translation: CASSSSGWGTEAFF. Using reference TRBV5-6 and TRBJ1-1 for the parts outside the CDR3, the full variable domain is DAGVTQSPTHLIKTRGQQVTLRCSPKSGHDTVSWYQQALGQGPQFIFQYYEEEERQRGNFPDRFSGHQFPNYSSELNVNALLLGDSALYLCASSSSGWGTEAFFGQGTRLTVV.

This clonotype was counted a few times. The rearrangement links TRBV6-2 or TRBV6-3 to TRBJ2-7; TRBD1 agrees at 9 bases. The germline V gene has CDR1 MNHEY and CDR2 SVGEGT. The CDR3 extends over 15 amino acids. The V segment lost 6 bases and the J segment 0 bases; nucleotides outside the gene matches: 6. The DNA for the CDR3 is TGTGCCAGCAGACGAGGGACAGGGACCTCCTACGAGCAGTACTTC. Translating it yields CASRRGTGTSYEQYF.

This chain joins TRBV3-1 and TRBJ2-3; a possible D gene is TRBD2 (5 bases). The germline CDR1 and CDR2 sequences are LGHDT and YNNKEL (reference sequence). Between the trimmed V and J ends, which lost 3 bases and 0 bases, there was a span of 16 bases. The CDR3 covers 17 residues. The CDR3 is CASSHWGSEASTDTQYF. The CDR3 DNA reads TGTGCCAGCAGCCATTGGGGTAGCGAGGCTAGCACAGATACGCAGTATTTT.

This clonotype was observed a handful of times. The chain recombines TRBV7-6 with TRBJ1-1, with TRBD1 as a possible D gene (5 bases). Germline assignment: CDR1 SGHVS and CDR2 FNYEAQ. The CDR3 runs to 11 residues. The V end lost 7 bases, the J end lost 8 bases, and 11 bases lay between the germline ends. As DNA, the CDR3 is TGTGCCAGCAAAAGCACAGGAGAAGCTTTCTTT. Its protein product is CASKSTGEAFF.